Detailed here is one T cell receptor beta chain. Which antigen it targets is not known. The record has no base qualities; no much larger clone is one base away. The donors were patients who had localized lung adenocarcinoma, which is a subtype of non-small cell lung cancer. The samples were taken from the centers of localized lung adenocarcinomas. CD8+ T cells from tumor tissue were profiled separately from CD4+ T cells for TCR repertoire analysis. The source of the sample is a study of CD4 and CD8 cells across lung adenocarcinoma regions (dated by TCRdb to 2017 to 2018). For the wider study: The study examined intratumor heterogeneity of the T cell receptor repertoire by comparing tumor centers with tumor margins.

Library preparation employed PCR. The reads were generated on a HiSeq X Ten. Clones were called with MiXCR by TCRdb after fastp trimmed the public reads at Q25, and only in-frame beta chains were retained. Rows merge per CDR3 protein into single entries with the most common DNA and genes. This sample comprises around 18,000 distinct CDR3 sequences, 45% to 60% of them detected only once. The top ten clones comprise 50% to 60% of the sample. The CDR3 sequence holds 15 residues, the cysteine and phenylalanine included. Kept here is only the CDR3 DNA, which spans 45 bases and is read in frame from base 1. CDR1 is given as MNHEY and CDR2 as SMNVEV, both from the germline V gene (reference sequence).

The chain joins TRBV27 to TRBJ2-5; 9 of the junction bases match TRBD2. Near its end, the DNA agrees better with TRBJ2-7, so the J call may be wrong. The source of this sequence is a female donor with lung adenocarcinoma. The CD4 and CD8 labels of this study may be unreliable. Sequencing was carried out using CD8+ T cells from the center of a lung tumor. Sample cell subset or site, as interpreted from the label and publication: tumor center region. CDR3 reads: CASKEALAGSYEQYF. The DNA sequence is TGTGCCAGCAAAGAGGCGCTAGCGGGAAGCTACGAGCAGTACTTC.